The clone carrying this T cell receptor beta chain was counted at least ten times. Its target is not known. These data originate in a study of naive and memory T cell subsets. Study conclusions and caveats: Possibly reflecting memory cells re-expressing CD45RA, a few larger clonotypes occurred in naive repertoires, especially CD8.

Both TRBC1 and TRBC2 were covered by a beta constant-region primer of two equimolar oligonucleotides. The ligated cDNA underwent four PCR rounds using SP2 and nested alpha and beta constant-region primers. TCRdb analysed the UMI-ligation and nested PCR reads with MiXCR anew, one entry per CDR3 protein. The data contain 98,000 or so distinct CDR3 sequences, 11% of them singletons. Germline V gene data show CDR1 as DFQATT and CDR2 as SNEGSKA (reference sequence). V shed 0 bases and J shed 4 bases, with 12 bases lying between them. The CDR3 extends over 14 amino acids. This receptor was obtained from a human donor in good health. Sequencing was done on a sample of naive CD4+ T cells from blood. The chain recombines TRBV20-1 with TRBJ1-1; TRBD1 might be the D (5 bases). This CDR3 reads CSARDPGRSTEAFF. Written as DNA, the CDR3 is TGCAGTGCTAGAGATCCGGGACGGAGCACTGAAGCTTTCTTT.